Listed here are 6 T cell receptor beta chains from one sample, sequenced in a study of tumor-infiltrating lymphocytes in primary liver carcinoma. Using a constant-region primer together with ProtoScript II reverse transcriptase, TCR beta cDNA was made from about 490 ng of total RNA. Researchers made the TCR beta libraries by running three nested multiplex PCR rounds with slightly modified ARM-PCR. Primers for the first two PCR rounds were TRBV1-TRBV30 forward primers and a C-beta reverse primer (about 9 cycles per round). Each CDR3 protein is one row after TCRdb ran MiXCR on the multiplex PCR reads. Of hundreds of thousands of distinct CDR3 sequences listed, around 50% are singletons. Extraction also yielded germline DNA, while blood RNA was obtained from unsorted whole blood. Material: peripheral blood. The receptors originated from a young woman with primary liver carcinoma and hepatitis B virus infection.

The V and J genes are TRBV28 and TRBJ1-2; TRBD1 might be the D (6 bases). This CDR3 is built from 16 residues. CDR1 is MDHEN, CDR2 SYDVKM, per germline. With 7 bases removed from V and 3 bases from J, the gap between germline ends came to 21 bases. The CDR3: CASITAGQRHDYGYTF. The CDR3 bases are TGTGCCAGCATTACAGCTGGACAGCGTCATGACTATGGCTACACCTTC.

About this clonotype: A junction end diverges from the germline sequence, so it may reflect a read error. The chain employs TRBV4-3 and TRBJ2-2, with D possibly TRBD1 on 6 matching bases. From germline, CDR1 is LGHNA and CDR2 YSLEER. This CDR3 comprises 16 residues. The CDR3 is CASSQGGHQNTGELFF. CDR3 nucleotide sequence: TGCGCCAGCAGCCAAGGGGGACACCAGAACACAGGGGAGCTGTTTTTT.

This clonotype has just a few counts. The chain couples TRBV11-3 to TRBJ2-7, with D perhaps TRBD1 (5 bases). Trimming removed 1 base at V and 5 bases at J, with 12 bases between. The germline V gene has CDR1 SGHNT and CDR2 YENEEA. This CDR3 is built from 14 residues. CDR3 DNA sequence: TGTGCCAGCAGCTTAGCCCCAGGGTTCCACGAGCAGTACTTC. It specifies CASSLAPGFHEQYF.

On this clonotype: Relative to the germline gene, one junction end is altered; a read error may explain this. The V and J genes are TRBV5-5 and TRBJ1-6, with D hard to call. In germline, CDR1 is SGHKS, CDR2 YYEKEE (reference sequence). The CDR3 loop spans 16 amino acids. CDR3 in amino acids: CASSYGLSSYNSPLRF. Written as DNA, the CDR3 is TGTGCCAGCAGCTATGGCTTGAGCTCCTATAATTCACCCCTCCGCTTT.

Of note for this clonotype: An end of the junction does not agree with germline; a read error may underlie this. The chain uses TRBV4-3 and TRBJ1-1, with D possibly matching TRBD1 (5 bases). Germline V CDR1 and CDR2: LGHNA, YSLEER. This CDR3 comprises 15 residues. The CDR3 DNA reads as TGCGCTAGCAGCCGAGGGGCGGGAGGCAACACTGAAGCTTTCTTT. It specifies CASSRGAGGNTEAFF.

The J gene is TRBJ1-2, the V gene TRBV28; a weak D match, TRBD1 (5 bases). The CDR3 has 14 residues. Per germline, CDR1 MDHEN and CDR2 SYDVKM. The V end lost 8 bases, the J end lost 4 bases, and 17 bases lay between the germline ends. In DNA form, the CDR3 reads TGTGCCAGCCGATCGGGTATAGGGGCCTATGGCTACACCTTC. Translating it yields CASRSGIGAYGYTF.